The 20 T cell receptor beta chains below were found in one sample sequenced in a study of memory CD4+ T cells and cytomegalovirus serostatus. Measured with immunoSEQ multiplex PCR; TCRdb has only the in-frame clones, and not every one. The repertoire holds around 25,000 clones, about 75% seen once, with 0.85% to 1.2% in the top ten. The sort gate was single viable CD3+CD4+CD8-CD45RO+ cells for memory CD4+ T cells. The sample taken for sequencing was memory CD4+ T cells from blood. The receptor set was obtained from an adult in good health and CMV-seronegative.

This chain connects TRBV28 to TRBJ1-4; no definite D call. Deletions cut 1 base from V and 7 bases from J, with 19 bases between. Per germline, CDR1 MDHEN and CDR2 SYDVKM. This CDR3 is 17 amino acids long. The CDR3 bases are TGTGCCAGCAGTTTATCCTTTCCCGGGCTATTGGGTGAAAAACTGTTTTTT. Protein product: CASSLSFPGLLGEKLFF.

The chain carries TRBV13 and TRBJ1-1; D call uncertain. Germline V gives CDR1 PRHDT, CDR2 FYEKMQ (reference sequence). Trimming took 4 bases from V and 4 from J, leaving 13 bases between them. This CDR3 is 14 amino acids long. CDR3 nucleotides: TGTGCCAGCAGCTCGAGGTCAGGCCGCACTGAAGCTTTCTTT. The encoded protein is CASSSRSGRTEAFF.

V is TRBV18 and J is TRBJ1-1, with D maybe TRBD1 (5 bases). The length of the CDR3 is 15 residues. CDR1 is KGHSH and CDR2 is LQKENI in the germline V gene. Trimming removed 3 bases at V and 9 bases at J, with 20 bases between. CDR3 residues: CASSPGPIETLQAFF. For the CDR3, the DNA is TGTGCCAGCTCACCGGGACCCATCGAAACCCTACAAGCTTTCTTT.

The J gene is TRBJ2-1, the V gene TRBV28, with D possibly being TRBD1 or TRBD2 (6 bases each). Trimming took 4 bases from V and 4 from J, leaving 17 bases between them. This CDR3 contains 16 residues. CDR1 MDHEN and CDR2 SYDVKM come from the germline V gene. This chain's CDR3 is CASSSLLGGLYNEQFF. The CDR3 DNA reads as TGTGCCAGCAGTTCCCTACTAGGGGGACTTTACAATGAGCAGTTCTTC.

CDR3 coding DNA: TGTGCCAGCAGCTTAGGCCTAGGGAAGGACTATGGCTACACCTTC. Translating it yields CASSLGLGKDYGYTF. This chain connects TRBV7-2 to TRBJ1-2; D is unresolved. Trimming pared 1 base from V and 3 bases from J, leaving 12 bases between. From germline, CDR1 is SGHTA and CDR2 FQGNSA. This CDR3 comprises 15 residues.

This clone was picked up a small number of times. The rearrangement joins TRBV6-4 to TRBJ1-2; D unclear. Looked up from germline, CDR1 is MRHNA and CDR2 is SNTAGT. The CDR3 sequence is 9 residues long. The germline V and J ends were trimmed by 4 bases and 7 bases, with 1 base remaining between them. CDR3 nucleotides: TGTGCCAGCAGTGTTGGCTACACCTTC. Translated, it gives CASSVGYTF.

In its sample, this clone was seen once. The CDR3 is CASSQDRTGPFSGNTIYF. Here the CDR3 DNA reads TGCGCCAGCAGCCAAGATAGGACAGGGCCATTCTCTGGAAACACCATATATTTT. The J gene is TRBJ1-3, the V gene TRBV4-3; 8 positions match TRBD1. In germline, CDR1 is LGHNA, CDR2 YSLEER. The CDR3 extends over 18 amino acids. V was clipped by 0 bases and J by 0 bases; unmatched bases: 7.

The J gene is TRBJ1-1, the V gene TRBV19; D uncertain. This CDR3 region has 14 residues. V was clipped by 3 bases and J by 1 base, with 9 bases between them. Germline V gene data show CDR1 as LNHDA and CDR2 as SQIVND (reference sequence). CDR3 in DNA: TGTGCCAGTAGTATCTCGGTAAAGAACACTGAAGCTTTCTTT. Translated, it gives CASSISVKNTEAFF.

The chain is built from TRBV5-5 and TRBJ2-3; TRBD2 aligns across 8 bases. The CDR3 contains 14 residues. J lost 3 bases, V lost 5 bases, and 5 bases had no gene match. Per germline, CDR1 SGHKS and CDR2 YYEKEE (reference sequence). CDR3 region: CASRTGGATDTQYF. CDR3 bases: TGTGCCAGCAGGACCGGGGGGGCGACAGATACGCAGTATTTT.

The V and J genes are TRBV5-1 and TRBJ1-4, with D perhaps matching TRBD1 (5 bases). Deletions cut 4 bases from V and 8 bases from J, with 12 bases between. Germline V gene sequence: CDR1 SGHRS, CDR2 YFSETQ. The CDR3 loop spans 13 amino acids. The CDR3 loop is CASSQTQEEKLFF. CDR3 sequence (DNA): TGCGCCAGCAGCCAGACACAGGAGGAAAAACTGTTTTTT.

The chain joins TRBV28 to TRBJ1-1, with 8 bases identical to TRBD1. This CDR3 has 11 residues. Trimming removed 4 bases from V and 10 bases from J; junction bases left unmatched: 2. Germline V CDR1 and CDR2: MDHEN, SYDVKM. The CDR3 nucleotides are TGTGCCAGCAGTTCCACAGGGGGAGCTTTCTTT. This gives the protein CASSSTGGAFF. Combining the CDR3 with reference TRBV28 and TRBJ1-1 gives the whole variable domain DVKVTQSSRYLVKRTGEKVFLECVQDMDHENMFWYRQDPGLGLRLIYFSYDVKMKEKGDIPEGYSVSREKKERFSLILESASTNQTSMYLCASSSTGGAFFGQGTRLTVV.

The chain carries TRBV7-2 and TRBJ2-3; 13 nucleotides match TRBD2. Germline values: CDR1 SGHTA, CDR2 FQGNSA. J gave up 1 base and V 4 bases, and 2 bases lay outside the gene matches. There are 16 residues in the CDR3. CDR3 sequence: CASSWTSGGRTDTQYF. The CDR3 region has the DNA TGTGCCAGCAGCTGGACTAGCGGGGGTCGCACAGATACGCAGTATTTT.

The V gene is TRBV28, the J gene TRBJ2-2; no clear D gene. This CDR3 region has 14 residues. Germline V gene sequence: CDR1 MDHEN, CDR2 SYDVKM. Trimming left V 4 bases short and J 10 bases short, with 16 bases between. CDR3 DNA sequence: TGTGCCAGCAGTTCGCCCCTGGGCCCTACGGAGCTGTTTTTT. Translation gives CASSSPLGPTELFF.

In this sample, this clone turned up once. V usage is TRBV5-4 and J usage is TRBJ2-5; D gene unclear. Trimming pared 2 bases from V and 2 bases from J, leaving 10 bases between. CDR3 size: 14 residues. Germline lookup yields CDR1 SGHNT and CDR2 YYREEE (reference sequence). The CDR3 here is CASSFNRGQETQYF. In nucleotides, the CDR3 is TGTGCCAGCAGCTTCAACCGTGGTCAAGAGACCCAGTACTTC.

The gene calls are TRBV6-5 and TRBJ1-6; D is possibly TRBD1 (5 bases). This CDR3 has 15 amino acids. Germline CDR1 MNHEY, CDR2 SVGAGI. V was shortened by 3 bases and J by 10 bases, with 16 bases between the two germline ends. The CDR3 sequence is CASSYRAGYYSPLHF. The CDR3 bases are TGTGCCAGCAGTTATCGGGCAGGGTACTACTCACCCCTCCACTTT.

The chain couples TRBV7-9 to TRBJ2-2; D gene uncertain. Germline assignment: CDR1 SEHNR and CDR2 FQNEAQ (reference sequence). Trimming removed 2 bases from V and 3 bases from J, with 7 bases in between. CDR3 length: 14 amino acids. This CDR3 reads CASSLMTDTGELFF. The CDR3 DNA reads TGTGCCAGCAGCTTAATGACCGACACCGGGGAGCTGTTTTTT. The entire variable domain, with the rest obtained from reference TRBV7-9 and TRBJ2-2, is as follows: DTGVSQNPRHKITKRGQNVTFRCDPISEHNRLYWYRQTLGQGPEFLTYFQNEAQLEKSRLLSDRFSAERPKGSFSTLEIQRTEQGDSAMYLCASSLMTDTGELFFGEGSRLTVL.

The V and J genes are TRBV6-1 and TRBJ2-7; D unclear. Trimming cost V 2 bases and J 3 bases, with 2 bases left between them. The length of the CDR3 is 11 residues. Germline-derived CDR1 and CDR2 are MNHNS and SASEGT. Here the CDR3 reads CASSESYEQYF. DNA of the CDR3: TGTGCCAGCAGTGAAAGCTACGAGCAGTACTTC.

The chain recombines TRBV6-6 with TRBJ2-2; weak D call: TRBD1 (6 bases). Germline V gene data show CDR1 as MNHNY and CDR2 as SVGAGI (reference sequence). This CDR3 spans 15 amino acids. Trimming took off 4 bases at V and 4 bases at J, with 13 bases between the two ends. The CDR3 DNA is TGTGCCAGCAGTTCCCATGACAGGTCCACCGGGGAGCTGTTTTTT. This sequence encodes CASSSHDRSTGELFF.

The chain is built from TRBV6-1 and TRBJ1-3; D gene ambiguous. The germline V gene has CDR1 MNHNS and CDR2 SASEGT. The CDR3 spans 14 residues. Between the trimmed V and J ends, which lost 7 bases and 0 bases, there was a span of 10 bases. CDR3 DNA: TGTGCCAGCATTTTCGGCCCCTCTGGAAACACCATATATTTT. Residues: CASIFGPSGNTIYF.

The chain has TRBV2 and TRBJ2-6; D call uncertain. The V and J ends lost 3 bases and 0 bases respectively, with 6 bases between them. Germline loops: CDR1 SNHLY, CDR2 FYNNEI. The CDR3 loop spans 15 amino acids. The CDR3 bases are TGTGCCAGCAGTGAGAAGTCCTCTGGGGCCAACGTCCTGACTTTC. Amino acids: CASSEKSSGANVLTF.